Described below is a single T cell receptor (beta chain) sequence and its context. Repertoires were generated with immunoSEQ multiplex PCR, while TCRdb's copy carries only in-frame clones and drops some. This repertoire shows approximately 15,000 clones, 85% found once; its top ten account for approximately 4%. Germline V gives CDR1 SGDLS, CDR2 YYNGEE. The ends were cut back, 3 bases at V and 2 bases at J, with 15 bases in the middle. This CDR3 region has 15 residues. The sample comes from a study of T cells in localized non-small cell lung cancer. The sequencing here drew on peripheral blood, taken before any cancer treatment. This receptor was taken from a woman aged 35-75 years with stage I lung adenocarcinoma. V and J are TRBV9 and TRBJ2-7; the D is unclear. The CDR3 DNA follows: TGTGCCAGCAGCGCAAGGGCAGCCCCAACCTACGAGCAGTACTTC. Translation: CASSARAAPTYEQYF.